This T cell receptor (beta chain) was recovered during a study of T cells after yellow fever vaccination. Study-wide points: FACS-sorted repertoires could harbor abundant contaminating bulk-population clonotypes.

Template-switching 5'RACE yielded the TCR cDNA; a universal primer site and UMIs were added in the process. Via MiXCR, TCRdb re-called the 5' RACE reads, giving one row per CDR3 protein. The repertoire holds around 590,000 distinct CDR3 sequences, with around 12% as singletons. For this clonotype: Its target is unknown.

Trimming took 9 bases from V and 5 from J; bases not matched to a gene: 9. The CDR3 has 14 residues. Per the germline V gene, CDR1 is SGHAT and CDR2 is FQNNGV. The specimen was PBMCs, collected on the day of the yellow fever booster vaccination. This chain connects TRBV11-2 to TRBJ2-5; 10 bases line up with TRBD2. The sequence came from a man aged 25-40 years who received the YFV17D yellow fever vaccine. Here the CDR3 reads CASQEREGRETQYF. CDR3 nucleotide sequence: TGTGCCAGTCAGGAGCGGGAGGGAAGGGAGACCCAGTACTTC. Supplemented by reference TRBV11-2 and TRBJ2-5, the full variable domain reads EAGVAQSPRYKIIEKRQSVAFWCNPISGHATLYWYQQILGQGPKLLIQFQNNGVVDDSQLPKDRFSAERLKGVDSTLKIQPAKLEDSAVYLCASQEREGRETQYFGPGTRLLVL.